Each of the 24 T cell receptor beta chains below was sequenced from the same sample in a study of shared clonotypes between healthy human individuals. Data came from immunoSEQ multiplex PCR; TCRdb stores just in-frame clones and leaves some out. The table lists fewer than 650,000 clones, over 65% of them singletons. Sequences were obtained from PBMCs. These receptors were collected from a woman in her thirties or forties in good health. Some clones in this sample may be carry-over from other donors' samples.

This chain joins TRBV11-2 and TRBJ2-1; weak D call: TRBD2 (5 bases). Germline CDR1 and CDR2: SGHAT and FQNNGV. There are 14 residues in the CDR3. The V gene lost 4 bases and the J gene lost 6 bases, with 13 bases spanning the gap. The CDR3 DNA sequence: TGTGCCAGCAGCTCCGCAGGAGGACGCAATGAGCAGTTCTTC. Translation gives CASSSAGGRNEQFF.

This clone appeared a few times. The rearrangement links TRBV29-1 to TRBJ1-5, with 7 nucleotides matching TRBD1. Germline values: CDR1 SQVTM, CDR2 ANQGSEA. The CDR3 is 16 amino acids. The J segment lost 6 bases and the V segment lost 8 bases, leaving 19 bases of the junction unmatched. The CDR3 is CSSPLADRSGRQPQHF. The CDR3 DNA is TGCAGCTCCCCTTTAGCGGACAGGTCGGGGCGTCAGCCCCAGCATTTT.

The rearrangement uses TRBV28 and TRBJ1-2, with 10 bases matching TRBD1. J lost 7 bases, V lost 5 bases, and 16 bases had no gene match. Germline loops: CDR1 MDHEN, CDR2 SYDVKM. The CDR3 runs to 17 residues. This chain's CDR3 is CASSHKRTGGPRGGYTF. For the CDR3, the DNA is TGTGCCAGCAGTCATAAAAGGACAGGGGGACCGCGAGGTGGCTACACCTTC.

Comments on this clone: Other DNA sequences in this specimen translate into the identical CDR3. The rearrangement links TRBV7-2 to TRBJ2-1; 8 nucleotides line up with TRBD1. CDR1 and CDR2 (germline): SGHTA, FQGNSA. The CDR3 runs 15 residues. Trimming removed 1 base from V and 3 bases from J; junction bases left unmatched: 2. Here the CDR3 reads CASSLDGQGYNEQFF. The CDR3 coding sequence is TGTGCCAGCAGCTTAGATGGACAGGGCTACAATGAGCAGTTCTTC.

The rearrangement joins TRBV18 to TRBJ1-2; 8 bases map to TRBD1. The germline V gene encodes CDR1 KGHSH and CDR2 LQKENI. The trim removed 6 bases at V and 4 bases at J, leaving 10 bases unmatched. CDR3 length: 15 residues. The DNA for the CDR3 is TGTGCCAGCTCGAGGGAACAGGGGGTTGGCTATGGCTACACCTTC. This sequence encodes CASSREQGVGYGYTF.

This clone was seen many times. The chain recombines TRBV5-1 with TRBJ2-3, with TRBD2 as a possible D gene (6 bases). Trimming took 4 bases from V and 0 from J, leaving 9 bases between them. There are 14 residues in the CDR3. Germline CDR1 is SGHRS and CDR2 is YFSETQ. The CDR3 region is CASSAGTSTDTQYF. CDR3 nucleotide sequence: TGCGCCAGCAGCGCGGGGACTAGCACAGATACGCAGTATTTT.

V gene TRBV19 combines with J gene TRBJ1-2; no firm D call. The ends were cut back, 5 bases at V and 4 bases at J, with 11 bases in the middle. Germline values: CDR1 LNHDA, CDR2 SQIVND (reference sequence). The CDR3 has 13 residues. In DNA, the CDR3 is TGTGCCAGTAGTCGGTGGGCTTCCTATGGCTACACCTTC. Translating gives CASSRWASYGYTF.

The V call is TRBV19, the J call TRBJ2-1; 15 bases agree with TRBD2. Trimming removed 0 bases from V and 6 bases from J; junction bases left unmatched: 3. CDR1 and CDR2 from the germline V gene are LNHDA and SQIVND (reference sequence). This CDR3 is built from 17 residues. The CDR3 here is CASSIDGLAGGVNEQFF. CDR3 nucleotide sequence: TGTGCCAGTAGTATAGATGGACTAGCGGGAGGGGTCAATGAGCAGTTCTTC.

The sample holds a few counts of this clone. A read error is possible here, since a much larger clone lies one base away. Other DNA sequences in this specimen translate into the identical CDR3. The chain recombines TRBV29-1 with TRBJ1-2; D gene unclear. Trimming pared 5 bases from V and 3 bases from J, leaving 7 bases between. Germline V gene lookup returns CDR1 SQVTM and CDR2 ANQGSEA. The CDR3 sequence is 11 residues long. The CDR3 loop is CSVLTHYGYTF. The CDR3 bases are TGCAGCGTTCTGACCCACTATGGCTACACCTTC.

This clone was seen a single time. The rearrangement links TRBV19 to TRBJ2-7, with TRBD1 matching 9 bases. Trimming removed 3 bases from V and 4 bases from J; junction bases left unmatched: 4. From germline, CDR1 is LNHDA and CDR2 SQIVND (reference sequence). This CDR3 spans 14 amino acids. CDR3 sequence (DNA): TGTGCCAGTAGTATGGGACAGGGAGGATACGAGCAGTACTTC. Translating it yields CASSMGQGGYEQYF.

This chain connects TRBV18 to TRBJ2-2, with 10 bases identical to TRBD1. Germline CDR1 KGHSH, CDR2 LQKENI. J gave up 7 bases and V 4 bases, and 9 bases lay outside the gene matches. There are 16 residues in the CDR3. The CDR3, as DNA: TGTGCCAGCTCACGGACGACAGGGGGCGATAACGGGGAGCTGTTTTTT. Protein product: CASSRTTGGDNGELFF. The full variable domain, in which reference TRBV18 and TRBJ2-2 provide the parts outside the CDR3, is NAGVMQNPRHLVRRRGQEARLRCSPMKGHSHVYWYRQLPEEGLKFMVYLQKENIIDESGMPKERFSAEFPKEGPSILRIQQVVRGDSAAYFCASSRTTGGDNGELFFGEGSRLTVL.

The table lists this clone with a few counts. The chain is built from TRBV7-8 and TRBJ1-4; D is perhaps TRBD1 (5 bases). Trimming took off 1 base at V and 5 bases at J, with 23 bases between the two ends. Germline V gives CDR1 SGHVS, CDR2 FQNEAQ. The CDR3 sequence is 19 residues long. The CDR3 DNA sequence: TGTGCCAGCAGCTTAGGACACTTGCCTAAAGGGACGGAGAATGAAAAACTGTTTTTT. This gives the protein CASSLGHLPKGTENEKLFF.

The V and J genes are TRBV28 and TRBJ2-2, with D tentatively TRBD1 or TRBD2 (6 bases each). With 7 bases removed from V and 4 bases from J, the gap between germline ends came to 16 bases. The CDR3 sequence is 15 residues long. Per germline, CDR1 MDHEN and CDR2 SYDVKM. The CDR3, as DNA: TGTGCCAGCACCCTTTGGGGGGCACGCACCGGGGAGCTGTTTTTT. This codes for CASTLWGARTGELFF.

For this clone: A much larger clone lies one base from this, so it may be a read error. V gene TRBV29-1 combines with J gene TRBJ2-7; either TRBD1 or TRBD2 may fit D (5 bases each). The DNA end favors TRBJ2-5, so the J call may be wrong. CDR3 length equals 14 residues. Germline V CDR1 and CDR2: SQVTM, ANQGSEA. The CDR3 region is CSVGGGQVAETQYF. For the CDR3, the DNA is TGCAGCGTTGGGGGCGGGCAGGTCGCGGAGACCCAGTACTTC.

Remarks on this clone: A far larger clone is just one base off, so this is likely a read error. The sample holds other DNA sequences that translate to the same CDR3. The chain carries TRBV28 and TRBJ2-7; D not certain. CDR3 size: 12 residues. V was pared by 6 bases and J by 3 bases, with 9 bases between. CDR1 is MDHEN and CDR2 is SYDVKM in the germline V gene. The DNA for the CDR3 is TGTGCCAGCAGCTTTCGTCGCTACGAGCAGTACTTC. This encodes CASSFRRYEQYF.

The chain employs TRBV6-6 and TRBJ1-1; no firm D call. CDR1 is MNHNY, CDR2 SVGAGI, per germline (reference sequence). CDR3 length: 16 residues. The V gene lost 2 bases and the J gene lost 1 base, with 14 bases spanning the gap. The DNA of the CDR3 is TGTGCCAGCAGTTACCCCTCCGGACGGAGGAACACTGAAGCTTTCTTT. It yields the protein CASSYPSGRRNTEAFF.

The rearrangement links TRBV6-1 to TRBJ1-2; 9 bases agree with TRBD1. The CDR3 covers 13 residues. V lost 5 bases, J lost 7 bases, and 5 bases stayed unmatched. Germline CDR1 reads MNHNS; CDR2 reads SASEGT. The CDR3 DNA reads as TGTGCCAGCAGTCCTCAACAGGGGGCTGGCTACACCTTC. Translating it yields CASSPQQGAGYTF.

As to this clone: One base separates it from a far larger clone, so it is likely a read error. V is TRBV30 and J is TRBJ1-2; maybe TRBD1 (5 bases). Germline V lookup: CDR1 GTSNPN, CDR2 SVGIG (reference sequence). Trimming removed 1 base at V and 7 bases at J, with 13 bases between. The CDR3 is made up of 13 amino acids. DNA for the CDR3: TGTGCCTGGAGTGGGACAAGGGAGGGTGGCTACACCTTC. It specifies CAWSGTREGGYTF.

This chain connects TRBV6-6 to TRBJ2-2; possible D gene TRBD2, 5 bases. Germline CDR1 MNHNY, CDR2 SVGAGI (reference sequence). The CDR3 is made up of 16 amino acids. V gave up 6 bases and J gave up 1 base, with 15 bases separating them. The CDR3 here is CASSPPGGLNTGELFF. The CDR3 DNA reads TGTGCCAGCAGCCCCCCGGGCGGACTGAACACCGGGGAGCTGTTTTTT.

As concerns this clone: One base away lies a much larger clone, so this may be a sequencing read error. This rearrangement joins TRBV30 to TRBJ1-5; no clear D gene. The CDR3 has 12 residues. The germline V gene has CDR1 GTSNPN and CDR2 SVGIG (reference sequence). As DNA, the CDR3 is TGTGCCTGGAGACAGCCCAATCGGCCCCAGCATTTT. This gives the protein CAWRQPNRPQHF.

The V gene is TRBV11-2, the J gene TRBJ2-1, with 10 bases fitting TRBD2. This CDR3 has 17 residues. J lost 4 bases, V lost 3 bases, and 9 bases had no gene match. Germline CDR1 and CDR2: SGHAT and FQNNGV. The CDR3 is CASSLDSSGGQYNEQFF. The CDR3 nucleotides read TGTGCCAGCAGCTTGGACTCTAGCGGGGGACAGTACAATGAGCAGTTCTTC.

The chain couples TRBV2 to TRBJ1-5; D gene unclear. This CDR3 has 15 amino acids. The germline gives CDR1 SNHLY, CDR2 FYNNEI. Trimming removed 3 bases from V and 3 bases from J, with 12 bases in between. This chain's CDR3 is CASSEDASSNQPQHF. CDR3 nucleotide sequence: TGTGCCAGCAGTGAGGACGCCAGCTCCAATCAGCCCCAGCATTTT.

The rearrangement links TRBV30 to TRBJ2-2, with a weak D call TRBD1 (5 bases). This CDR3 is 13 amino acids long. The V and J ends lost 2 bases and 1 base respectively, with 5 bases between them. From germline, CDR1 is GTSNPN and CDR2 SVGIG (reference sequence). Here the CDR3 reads CAWSTGNTGELFF. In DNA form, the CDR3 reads TGTGCCTGGAGTACAGGGAACACCGGGGAGCTGTTTTTT.

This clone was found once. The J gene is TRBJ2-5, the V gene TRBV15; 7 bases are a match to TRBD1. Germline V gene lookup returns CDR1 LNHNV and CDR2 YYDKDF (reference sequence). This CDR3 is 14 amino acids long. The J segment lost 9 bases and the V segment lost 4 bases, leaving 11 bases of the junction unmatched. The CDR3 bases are TGTGCCACCAGCATCCTAAGGGGCACAGGGGCCCAGTACTTC. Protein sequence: CATSILRGTGAQYF.